The rows below give T cell receptor beta chains drawn from one sample of a study of T cells in Graves' hyperthyroidism and ophthalmopathy. From the multiplex PCR reads, TCRdb called clonotypes with MiXCR, one entry per CDR3 protein. This table has approximately 600,000 distinct CDR3 sequences, approximately 15% appearing once. Sequencing was done on a sample of blood. These receptors all come from a woman aged 18-29 years with Graves' ophthalmopathy. The CDR3 runs from the conserved cysteine through the conserved F or W. A D gene is named only where the DNA matches it firmly. Where a row states a size, it is once, few, many or the class of an expanded clone; other rows omit it.

>many|TRBV7-9|-|TRBJ2-1
TGTGCCAGCAGCCCCCGAGGCGGTTCCTACAATGAGCAGTTCTTC
CASSPRGGSYNEQFF
>many|TRBV28|-|TRBJ2-7
TGTGCCAGCAGTTTAGGGGCCATCTCTCCCTACGAGCAGTACTTC
CASSLGAISPYEQYF
>many|TRBV3-1|-|TRBJ2-1
TGTGCCAGCAGCCAATCGGACAATGAGCAGTTCTTC
CASSQSDNEQFF
>many|TRBV2|TRBD1|TRBJ2-7
TGTGCCAGCAGTGTCTTTTTCGAGGCAGGGGGAGCCTACGAGCAGTACTTC
CASSVFFEAGGAYEQYF
>-|TRBV18|TRBD1|TRBJ1-5
TGTGCCAGCTCATCAGGACAGGGTGGAGATCAGCCCCAGCATTTT
CASSSGQGGDQPQHF
>many|TRBV5-1|-|TRBJ2-3
TGTGCCAGCAGCTTACCTACAGATACGCAGTATTTT
CASSLPTDTQYF
>few|TRBV12-3/TRBV12-4|-|TRBJ1-6
TGTGCCAGCCAATTGGGGACGGTTAATTCACCCCTCCACTTT
CASQLGTVNSPLHF
>many|TRBV7-9|-|TRBJ1-5
TGTGCCAGCAGCACCCTCGGGGAGCCCCAGCATTTT
CASSTLGEPQHF
>many|TRBV20-1|-|TRBJ1-2
TGCACTCCGCGGCAGTCATTAAGTAACTATGGCTACACCTTC
CTPRQSLSNYGYTF
>many|TRBV28|TRBD2|TRBJ2-3
TGTGCCAGCAGTTTGGCTAGCGGGGGCACAGATACGCAGTATTTT
CASSLASGGTDTQYF
>few|TRBV7-6|-|TRBJ1-3
TGTGCCAGCAGCTTAAGTCCTCTCCCAGGAAACACCATATATTTT
CASSLSPLPGNTIYF
>many|TRBV2|-|TRBJ2-7
TGTGCCAGCAGTGAAGCGCGGACGTCCCACGAGCAGTACTTC
CASSEARTSHEQYF
>many|TRBV5-1|TRBD2|TRBJ2-1
TGCGCCAGCAGCTCCGTAGCGGGAGGGCCTGAGTTCTTC
CASSSVAGGPEFF
>many|TRBV6-1|-|TRBJ1-1
TGTGCCAGCAGTGAAGGTCGGGTGATGACTGAAGCTTTCTTT
CASSEGRVMTEAFF
>many|TRBV12-3/TRBV12-4|TRBD2|TRBJ2-5
TGTGCCAGTCGGGGGGGGACGGGGACCCAGTACTTC
CASRGGTGTQYF
>-|TRBV9|TRBD1|TRBJ2-2
TGTGCCAGCAGCGCGGACAGGGGCCCGAACACCGGGGAGCTGTTTTTT
CASSADRGPNTGELFF
>-|TRBV19|-|TRBJ1-5
TGTGCCAGTAAGGACAGAAGCAATCAGCCCCAGCATTTT
CASKDRSNQPQHF
>many|TRBV7-6|TRBD2|TRBJ2-7
TGTGCCAGCAGCTTAGAGGGGACTAGCGGATACGAGCAGTACTTC
CASSLEGTSGYEQYF
>-|TRBV19|-|TRBJ2-1
TGTGCCAGTAGTATATACCCTCCCCTAGCGACGCATCACAATGAGCAGTTCTTC
CASSIYPPLATHHNEQFF
>many|TRBV7-9|-|TRBJ1-2
TGTGCCAGCCGAGTGGACTCGACCTTTGGCTACACCTTC
CASRVDSTFGYTF
>many|TRBV2|-|TRBJ2-5
TGTGCCAGCAGCAACCGCGGGCGCCACGGTTGGGGAGGAGAGACCCAGTACTTC
CASSNRGRHGWGGETQYF
>-|TRBV6-6|-|TRBJ1-1
TGTGCCAGCAGTTACCGACTGATGAACACTGAAGCTTTCTTT
CASSYRLMNTEAFF
>-|TRBV4-1|TRBD1|TRBJ2-7
TGCGCCAGCAGCCCCGGACAGGGTTACCACGAGCAGTACTTC
CASSPGQGYHEQYF
>-|TRBV6-6|-|TRBJ1-1
TGTGCCAGCAGTTACGTCAGAGGGGCTGAAGCTTTCTTT
CASSYVRGAEAFF
>few|TRBV4-2|-|TRBJ1-5
TGTGCCAGCAGCCAAGATCAGGGTGCTATCAGGCAGCCCCAGCATTTT
CASSQDQGAIRQPQHF
>many|TRBV2|-|TRBJ2-1
TGTGCCAGCAGGCCCGGGACCGATTACAATGAGCAGTTCTTC
CASRPGTDYNEQFF
>many|TRBV7-6|-|TRBJ2-1
TGTGCCAGCAGCGGATCAGACCACGACTCCGAGGATGAGCAGTTCTTC
CASSGSDHDSEDEQFF
>few|TRBV19|-|TRBJ2-5
TGTGCCAGTAGTTGGGGTGGTGGGGAGACCCAGTACTTC
CASSWGGGETQYF
>many|TRBV28|TRBD1|TRBJ2-7
TGTGCCAGCAGTTACCGGACAGGGGAGGCCTACGAGCAGTACTTC
CASSYRTGEAYEQYF
>many|TRBV20-1|TRBD1|TRBJ2-7
TGCAGTGCACGGACAGGGGCCCACGAGCAGTACTTC
CSARTGAHEQYF
>many|TRBV6-5|TRBD2|TRBJ2-7
TGTGCCAGCAGTTACCAGACTAGCGGGAAGTACGAGCAGTACTTC
CASSYQTSGKYEQYF
>few|TRBV6-1|-|TRBJ1-6
TGTGCCAGCAGTGAATTCGCGAGGACTTATAATTCACCCCTCCACTTT
CASSEFARTYNSPLHF
>many|TRBV28|-|TRBJ1-2
TGTGCCAGCACCTACGGGACCCGGGGCCCGGATGGCTACACCTTC
CASTYGTRGPDGYTF
>-|TRBV19|TRBD2|TRBJ2-7
TGTGCCAGTAGTATAGCGTCCGCAGCGGGAACTTCCGAGCAGTACTTC
CASSIASAAGTSEQYF
>few|TRBV14|TRBD1|TRBJ1-1
TGTGCCAGCAGCCCCGGGACAGAAGAATTGAACACTGAAGCTTTCTTT
CASSPGTEELNTEAFF
>many|TRBV28|-|TRBJ2-7
TGTGCCAGCAGTTTGGGGGGCAGCGACGAGCAGTACTTC
CASSLGGSDEQYF
>many|TRBV28|-|TRBJ1-3
TGTGCCAGCAGCCGACAGTACTCTGGAAACACCATATATTTT
CASSRQYSGNTIYF
>many|TRBV5-1|TRBD1|TRBJ2-1
TGCGCCAGCAGCTTTGGGACAGATAATAACAATGAGCAGTTCTTC
CASSFGTDNNNEQFF
>many|TRBV11-3|TRBD2|TRBJ2-1
TGTGCCAGCAGCCAAAGGTCTAGCGGATCCTACAATGAGCAGTTCTTC
CASSQRSSGSYNEQFF
>many|TRBV6-1|-|TRBJ1-1
TGTGCCAGCACCCCTACAGGAGGATCCACTGAAGCTTTCTTT
CASTPTGGSTEAFF
>many|TRBV27|-|TRBJ2-2
TGTGCCAGCACGAGTGTTACCGGGGAGCTGTTTTTT
CASTSVTGELFF
>-|TRBV27|-|TRBJ2-2
TGTGCCAGCAGTTTATACGGTCCCGGGGAGCTGTTTTTT
CASSLYGPGELFF
>few|TRBV27|TRBD2|TRBJ2-7
TGTGCCAGCAGTCGAATAGCGGGACCCTACGAGCAGTACTTC
CASSRIAGPYEQYF
>many|TRBV10-3|-|TRBJ1-5
TGTGCCATCAAAGGAAACGACAGTCCCAATCAGCCCCAGCATTTT
CAIKGNDSPNQPQHF
>many|TRBV14|TRBD1|TRBJ2-5
TGTGCCAGCAGTCGACAGGGAAGCGAGACCCAGTACTTC
CASSRQGSETQYF
>many|TRBV12-3/TRBV12-4|TRBD1|TRBJ2-3
TGTGCCAGCAGTTGGTGGGGGGGGACAGGGAGAGATACGCAGTATTTT
CASSWWGGTGRDTQYF
>-|TRBV28|TRBD2|TRBJ2-1
TGTGCCAGCAGTCAGGGCGGGGGGGCAGGAGATGAGCAGTTCTTC
CASSQGGGAGDEQFF
>many|TRBV27|-|TRBJ2-2
TGTGCCAGCAGTTTTACCGACAGTAGCGGGGAGCTGTTTTTT
CASSFTDSSGELFF